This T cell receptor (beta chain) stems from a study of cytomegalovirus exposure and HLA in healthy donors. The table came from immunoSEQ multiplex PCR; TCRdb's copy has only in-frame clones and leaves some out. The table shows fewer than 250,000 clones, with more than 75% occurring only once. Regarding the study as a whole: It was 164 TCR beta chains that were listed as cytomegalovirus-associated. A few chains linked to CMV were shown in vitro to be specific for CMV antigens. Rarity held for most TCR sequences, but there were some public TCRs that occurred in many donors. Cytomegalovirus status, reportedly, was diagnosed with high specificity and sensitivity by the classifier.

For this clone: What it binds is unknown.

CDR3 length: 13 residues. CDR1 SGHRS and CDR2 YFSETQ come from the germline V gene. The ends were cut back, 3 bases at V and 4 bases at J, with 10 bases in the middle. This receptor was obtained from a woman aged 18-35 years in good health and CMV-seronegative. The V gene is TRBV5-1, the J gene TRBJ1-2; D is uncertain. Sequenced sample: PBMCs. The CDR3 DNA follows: TGCGCCAGCAGCTCGCAGGCCCTCTATGGCTACACCTTC. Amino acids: CASSSQALYGYTF.